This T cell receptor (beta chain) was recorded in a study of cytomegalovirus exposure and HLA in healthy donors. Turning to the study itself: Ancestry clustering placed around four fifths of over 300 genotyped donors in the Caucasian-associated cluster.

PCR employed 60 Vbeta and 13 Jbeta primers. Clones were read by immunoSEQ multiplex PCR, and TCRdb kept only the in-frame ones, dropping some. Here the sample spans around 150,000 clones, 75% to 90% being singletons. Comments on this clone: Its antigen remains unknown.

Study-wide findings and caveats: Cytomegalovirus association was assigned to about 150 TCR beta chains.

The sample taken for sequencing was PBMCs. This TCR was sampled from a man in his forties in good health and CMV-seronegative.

As DNA, the CDR3 is TGTGCCACCAGCCCGGGACAGTATAGCAATCAGCCCCAGCATTTT. This encodes CATSPGQYSNQPQHF. The chain uses TRBV15 and TRBJ1-5, with 7 bases matching TRBD1. CDR3 size: 15 residues. From germline, CDR1 is LNHNV and CDR2 YYDKDF (reference sequence). The J segment lost 0 bases and the V segment lost 5 bases, leaving 4 bases of the junction unmatched.